This TCR beta chain was captured in a study of shared T cell receptors in the human thymus. Libraries were prepared by immunoSEQ multiplex PCR; TCRdb keeps only in-frame clonotypes and omits some of them. The sample shows under 700,000 clones, around three quarters of them seen only once. Germline CDR1 reads MGHRA; CDR2 reads YSYEKL. This CDR3 is built from 17 residues. Germline trimming cut 0 bases from V and 6 bases from J; bases unmatched to any gene: 4. The data also belong to a second study, concerning human thymus T cells. That investigation notes: Having corrective surgery for congenital heart defects, healthy Finnish infants were the ones who donated. Corrective cardiac surgery supplied the resected thymus tissue. What appeared biased in thymic and blood repertoires was the usage of V and J genes. Thymic TCR repertoires of unrelated people reportedly overlapped highly.

This chain joins TRBV4-1 and TRBJ2-1; the match to TRBD2 covers 14 bases. The sample taken for sequencing was thymocytes. The clonotype was recovered from a boy in the first two years of life with a congenital heart defect. The CDR3, as DNA: TGCGCCAGCAGCCAAGATTCCGGGACTAGCGGGAGCAATGAGCAGTTCTTC. It encodes CASSQDSGTSGSNEQFF.